This T cell receptor beta chain was obtained from a study of T-cell memory formation after mild COVID-19. About the study: Clusters were largely donor specific.

Worth noting for this clonotype: The antigen remains unidentified.

TCRdb recomputed calls from the 5' RACE reads with MiXCR, one row per CDR3 protein. The table lists 300,000 to 400,000 distinct CDR3 sequences, 15% of them singletons, with around 24% in the top ten. The CDR3 loop spans 15 amino acids. Trimming shortened V by 4 bases and J by 0 bases, and 9 bases separated the two germline ends. Germline loops: CDR1 SGHTA, CDR2 FQGTGA. Study conclusions and caveats: Confirmation was lacking for SARS-CoV-2 specificity of second-wave clones that peaked on day 37. Clones that shrank (day 15 to 85) were balanced CD4/CD8, whereas later expanders leaned CD4+.

Sequencing was carried out using PBMCs or a T cell subset sorted from them (not recorded which). The chain joins TRBV7-3 to TRBJ2-2; D may be TRBD2 (5 bases). This TCR came from a man between 18 and 35 years old who had mild COVID-19 (a few samples of this study predate the infection). Cell type and time point are not known. The CDR3 sequence: CASSYEGSNTGELFF. The CDR3 DNA reads TGTGCCAGCAGCTACGAGGGTTCGAACACCGGGGAGCTGTTTTTT.